This T cell receptor beta chain was recorded in a study of regulatory dendritic cells for organ transplantation. Sequenced by immunoSEQ multiplex PCR; TCRdb stores in-frame clones only, minus some. The data contain 25,000 to 35,000 clones, approximately 82% of them singletons. The CDR3 runs 19 residues. CDR1 SGHRS and CDR2 YFSETQ come from the germline V gene. Trimming took off 5 bases at V and 0 bases at J, with 26 bases between the two ends. CD4+ or CD8+ T cells were sorted as naive CD45RA+ or memory CD45RO+. Sequenced input: naive CD8+ T cells from blood. Subset indicated: CD45RA+ naive T cells. This clonotype was obtained from a human donor in good health. The chain has TRBV5-1 and TRBJ1-1, with D unresolved. The CDR3 DNA is TGCGCCAGCAGAATACCCAGGATCGACGGAGAGGGCTTGAACACTGAAGCTTTCTTT. Protein sequence: CASRIPRIDGEGLNTEAFF. The full variable domain, in which reference TRBV5-1 and TRBJ1-1 provide the parts outside the CDR3, is KAGVTQTPRYLIKTRGQQVTLSCSPISGHRSVSWYQQTPGQGLQFLFEYFSETQRNKGNFPGRFSGRQFSNSRSEMNVSTLELGDSALYLCASRIPRIDGEGLNTEAFFGQGTRLTVV.